The clone carrying this T cell receptor beta chain was counted at least ten times. This entry comes from a study of T cells in Graves' hyperthyroidism and ophthalmopathy. At the level of the study: Peripheral blood was taken when the disease was first diagnosed, before any treatment began.

These patients, aged 18 to 65, had recently diagnosed hyperthyroidism lasting under 2 months. From RNA transcripts, TCR beta CDR3 regions were amplified. HTBI primers were employed in a first-round RT-PCR of the TCR CDR3. TCRdb re-called the multiplex PCR reads through MiXCR, storing one row per CDR3 protein. This table holds nearly 600,000 distinct CDR3 sequences, more than 11% found once. This TCR was sampled from a woman aged 30 to 39 with Graves' hyperthyroidism that later progressed to Graves' ophthalmopathy. What was sequenced was blood.

The CDR3 spells CATRMLGNEQFF. In nucleotides, the CDR3 is TGTGCCACCCGAATGCTAGGCAATGAGCAGTTCTTC. This chain joins TRBV6-1 and TRBJ2-1, with D unclear. The CDR3 contains 12 residues. CDR1 and CDR2 from the germline V gene are MNHNS and SASEGT. The V gene lost 10 bases and the J gene lost 6 bases, with 13 bases spanning the gap.